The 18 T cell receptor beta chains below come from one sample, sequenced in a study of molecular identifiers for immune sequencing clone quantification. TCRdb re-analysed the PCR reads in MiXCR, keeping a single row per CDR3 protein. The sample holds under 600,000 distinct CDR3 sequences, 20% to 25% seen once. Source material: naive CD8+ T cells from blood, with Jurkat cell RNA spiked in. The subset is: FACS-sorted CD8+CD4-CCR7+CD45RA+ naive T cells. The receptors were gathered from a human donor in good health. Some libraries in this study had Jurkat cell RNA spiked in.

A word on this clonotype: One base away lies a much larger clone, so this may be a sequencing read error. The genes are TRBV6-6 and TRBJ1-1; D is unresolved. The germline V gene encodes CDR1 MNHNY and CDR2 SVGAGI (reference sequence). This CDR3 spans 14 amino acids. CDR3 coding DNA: TGTGCCAGCAGTTACAACGTCGTTGATCCGGGAGCTCTCTTT. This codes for CASSYNVVDPGALF.

CDR3 coding DNA: TGTGCCAGCAGCGACCACTACACACCAAGCTACGAGCAGTACTTC. Its protein is CASSDHYTPSYEQYF. The chain links TRBV7-8 to TRBJ2-7; D remains unclear. The CDR3 runs 15 residues. Germline-derived CDR1 and CDR2 are SGHVS and FQNEAQ. V was pared by 5 bases and J by 3 bases, with 17 bases between.

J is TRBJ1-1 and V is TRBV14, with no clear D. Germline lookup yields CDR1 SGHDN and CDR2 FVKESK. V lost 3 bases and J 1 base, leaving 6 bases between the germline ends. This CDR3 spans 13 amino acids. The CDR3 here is CASSHYRNTEAFF. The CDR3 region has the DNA TGTGCCAGCAGCCACTACAGGAACACTGAAGCTTTCTTT.

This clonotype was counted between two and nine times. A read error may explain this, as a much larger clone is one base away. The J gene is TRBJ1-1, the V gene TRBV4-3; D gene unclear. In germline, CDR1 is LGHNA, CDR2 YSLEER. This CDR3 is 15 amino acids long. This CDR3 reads CASSQDPEMNTEASF. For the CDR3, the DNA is TGCGCCAGCAGCCAAGATCCAGAGATGAACACTGAAGCTTCCTTT.

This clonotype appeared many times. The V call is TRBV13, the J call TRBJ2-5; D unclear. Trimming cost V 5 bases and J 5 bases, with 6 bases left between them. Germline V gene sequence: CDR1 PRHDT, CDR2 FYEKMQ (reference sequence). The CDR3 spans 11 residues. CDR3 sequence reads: CASSQGETQYF. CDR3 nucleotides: TGTGCCAGCAGCCAAGGGGAGACCCAGTACTTC.

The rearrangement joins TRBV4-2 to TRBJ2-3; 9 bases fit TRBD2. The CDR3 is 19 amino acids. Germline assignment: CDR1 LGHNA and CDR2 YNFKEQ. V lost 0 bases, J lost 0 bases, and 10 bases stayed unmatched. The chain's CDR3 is CASSQDRQLAGTSTDTQYF. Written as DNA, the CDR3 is TGTGCCAGCAGCCAAGATCGTCAGCTAGCGGGGACTAGCACAGATACGCAGTATTTT.

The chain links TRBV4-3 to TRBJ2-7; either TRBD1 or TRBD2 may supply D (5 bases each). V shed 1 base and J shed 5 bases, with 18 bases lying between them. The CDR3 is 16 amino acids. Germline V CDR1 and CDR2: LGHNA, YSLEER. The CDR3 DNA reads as TGCGCCAGCAGCCAAGGGGTACCAGCGAGGGGCGACGAGCAGTACTTC. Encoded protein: CASSQGVPARGDEQYF.

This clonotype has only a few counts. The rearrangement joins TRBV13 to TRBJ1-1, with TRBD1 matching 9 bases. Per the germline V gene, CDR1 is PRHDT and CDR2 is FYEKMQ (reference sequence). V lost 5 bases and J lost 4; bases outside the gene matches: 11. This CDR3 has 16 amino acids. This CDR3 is CASSTYPGQGTTEAFF. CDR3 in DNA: TGTGCCAGCAGCACCTACCCGGGACAGGGAACCACTGAAGCTTTCTTT.

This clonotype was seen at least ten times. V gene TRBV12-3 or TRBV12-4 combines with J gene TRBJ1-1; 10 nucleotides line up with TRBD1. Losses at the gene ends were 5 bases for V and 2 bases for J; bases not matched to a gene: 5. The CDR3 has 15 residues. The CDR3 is CASSPGTGANTEAFF. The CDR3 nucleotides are TGTGCCAGCAGTCCAGGGACAGGGGCTAACACTGAAGCTTTCTTT.

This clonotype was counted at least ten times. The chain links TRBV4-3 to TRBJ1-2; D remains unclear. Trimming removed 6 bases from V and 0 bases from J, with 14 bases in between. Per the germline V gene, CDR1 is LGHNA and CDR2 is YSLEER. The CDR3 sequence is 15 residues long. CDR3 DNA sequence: TGCGCCAGCAGACCCGGGCCGACCTCTAACTATGGCTACACCTTC. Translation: CASRPGPTSNYGYTF.

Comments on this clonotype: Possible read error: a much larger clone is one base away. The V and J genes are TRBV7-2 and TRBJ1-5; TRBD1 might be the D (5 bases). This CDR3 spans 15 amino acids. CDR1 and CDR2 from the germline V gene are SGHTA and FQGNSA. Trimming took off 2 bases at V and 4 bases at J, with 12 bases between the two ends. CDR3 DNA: TGTGCCAGCAGCTTAATAGGGGCTCGAAATCAGCCCCAGCATTTT. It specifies CASSLIGARNQPQHF.

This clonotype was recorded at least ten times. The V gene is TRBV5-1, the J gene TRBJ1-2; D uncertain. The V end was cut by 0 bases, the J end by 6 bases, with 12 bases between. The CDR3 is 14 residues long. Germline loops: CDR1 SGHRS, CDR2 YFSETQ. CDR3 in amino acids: CASSLVTNHHGYTF. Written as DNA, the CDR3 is TGCGCCAGCAGCTTGGTTACTAACCACCATGGCTACACCTTC.

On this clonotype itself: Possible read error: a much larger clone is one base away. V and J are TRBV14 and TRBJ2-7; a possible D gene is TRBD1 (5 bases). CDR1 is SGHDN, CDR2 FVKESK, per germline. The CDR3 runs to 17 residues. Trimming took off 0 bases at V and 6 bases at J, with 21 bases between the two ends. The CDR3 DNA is TGTGCCAGCAGCCAAGACCCTGGATTGCAGGGTTGGGGCGAGCAGTACTTC. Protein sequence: CASSQDPGLQGWGEQYF. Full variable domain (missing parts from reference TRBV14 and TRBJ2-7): EAGVTQFPSHSVIEKGQTVTLRCDPISGHDNLYWYRRVMGKEIKFLLHFVKESKQDESGMPNNRFLAERTGGTYSTLKVQPAELEDSGVYFCASSQDPGLQGWGEQYFGPGTRLTVT.

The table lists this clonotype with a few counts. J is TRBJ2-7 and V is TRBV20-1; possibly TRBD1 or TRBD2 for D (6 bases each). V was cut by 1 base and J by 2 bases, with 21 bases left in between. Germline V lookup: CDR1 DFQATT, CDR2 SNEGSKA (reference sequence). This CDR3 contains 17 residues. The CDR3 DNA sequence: TGCAGTGCTAGAGGGGTCCGAACGGGGGCCTTCACCTACGAGCAGTACTTC. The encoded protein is CSARGVRTGAFTYEQYF.

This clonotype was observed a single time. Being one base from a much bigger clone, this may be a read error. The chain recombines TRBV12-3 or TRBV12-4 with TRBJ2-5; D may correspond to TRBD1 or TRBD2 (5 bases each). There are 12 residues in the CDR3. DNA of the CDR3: TGTGCCAGCAGTTTTGGGGGTGAGACCCGGTACTTC. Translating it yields CASSFGGETRYF.

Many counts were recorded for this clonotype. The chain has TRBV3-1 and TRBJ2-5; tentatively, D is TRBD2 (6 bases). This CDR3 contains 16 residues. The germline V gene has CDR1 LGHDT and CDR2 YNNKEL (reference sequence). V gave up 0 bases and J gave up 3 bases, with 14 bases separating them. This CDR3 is CASSQDSAGQEETQYF. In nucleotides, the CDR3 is TGTGCCAGCAGCCAAGATTCGGCGGGGCAAGAAGAGACCCAGTACTTC.

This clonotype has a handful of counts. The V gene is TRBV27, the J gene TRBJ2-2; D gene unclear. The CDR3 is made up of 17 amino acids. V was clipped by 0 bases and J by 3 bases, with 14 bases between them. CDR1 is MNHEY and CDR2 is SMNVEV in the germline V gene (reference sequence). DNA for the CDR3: TGTGCCAGCAGTTTATCGACCCCACTCCTCTACACCGGGGAGCTGTTTTTT. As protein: CASSLSTPLLYTGELFF.

For the CDR3, the DNA is TGTGCCAGCAGCCATTACCTAGGGACAGTTACAGATACGCAGTATTTT. Translation gives CASSHYLGTVTDTQYF. This chain joins TRBV14 and TRBJ2-3; TRBD1 matches 7 bases. CDR1 is SGHDN and CDR2 is FVKESK in the germline V gene. The CDR3 has 16 amino acids. With V trimmed by 3 bases and J by 3 bases, 9 bases remained unmatched.